What follows are 18 T cell receptor beta chains derived from one specimen sequenced in a study of blood T cell repertoires in COVID-19. The data were produced by immunoSEQ multiplex PCR, yet TCRdb's version contains in-frame clones alone and is incomplete. This table has 10,000 to 13,000 clones, approximately 82% appearing once. The sequencing input was peripheral blood. These receptors came from a human donor in a cohort sampled during active COVID-19.

This clone is medium-sized. The V gene is TRBV28, the J gene TRBJ2-2; TRBD1 matches at 8 bases. Germline CDR1 MDHEN, CDR2 SYDVKM. This CDR3 comprises 16 residues. J was trimmed by 1 base and V by 5 bases; bases with no gene match: 6. Here the CDR3 DNA reads TGTGCCAGCAGTCTCGCAGGGGGCGGGAACACCGGGGAGCTGTTTTTT. Encoded protein: CASSLAGGGNTGELFF.

This clone was seen a single time. The V call is TRBV4-1, the J call TRBJ2-1; D might be TRBD2 (5 bases). The CDR3 is 15 residues long. Germline CDR1 MGHRA, CDR2 YSYEKL. Trimming pared 4 bases from V and 4 bases from J, leaving 14 bases between. The CDR3 reads CASSLLAGGYNEQFF. The CDR3 bases are TGCGCCAGCAGCCTGCTGGCGGGTGGATACAATGAGCAGTTCTTC.

The chain is built from TRBV5-6 and TRBJ2-1; D is uncertain. With 2 bases removed from V and 4 bases from J, the gap between germline ends came to 13 bases. The CDR3 sequence is 15 residues long. Germline CDR1 is SGHDT and CDR2 is YYEEEE. The CDR3 DNA is TGTGCCAGCAGCTTAAAAGTGGCAGATTACAATGAGCAGTTCTTC. This sequence encodes CASSLKVADYNEQFF.

CDR3 DNA sequence: TGCGCCAGCAGCTACCAGTCAGGGGGCATAATCGGGAACACTGAAGCTTTCTTT. This translates into CASSYQSGGIIGNTEAFF. The rearrangement uses TRBV5-1 and TRBJ1-1, with 8 bases lining up with TRBD1. The germline gives CDR1 SGHRS, CDR2 YFSETQ. Unmatched junction bases numbered 14, after V lost 3 bases and J lost 1 base. This CDR3 comprises 18 residues.

The chain recombines TRBV14 with TRBJ2-1; 14 bases fit TRBD2. Trimming removed 5 bases from V and 10 bases from J; junction bases left unmatched: 10. Germline V gene sequence: CDR1 SGHDN, CDR2 FVKESK. This CDR3 spans 16 amino acids. This CDR3 reads CASSYQPGLAGDEQFF. In DNA form, the CDR3 reads TGTGCCAGCAGCTACCAGCCGGGACTAGCGGGAGACGAGCAGTTCTTC. The full variable domain, in which reference TRBV14 and TRBJ2-1 provide the parts outside the CDR3, is EAGVTQFPSHSVIEKGQTVTLRCDPISGHDNLYWYRRVMGKEIKFLLHFVKESKQDESGMPNNRFLAERTGGTYSTLKVQPAELEDSGVYFCASSYQPGLAGDEQFFGPGTRLTVL.

V and J are TRBV23-1 and TRBJ2-3; D not resolved. TRBV23-1 is flagged as an ORF with uncertain function. The ends were cut back, 1 base at V and 1 base at J, with 12 bases in the middle. This CDR3 comprises 16 residues. The CDR3 here is CASSQYTSHGTDTQYF. CDR3 coding DNA: TGCGCCAGCAGTCAATACACCAGTCATGGCACAGATACGCAGTATTTT.

The rearrangement uses TRBV28 and TRBJ2-1; 9 bases are shared with TRBD2. The germline CDR1 and CDR2 sequences are MDHEN and SYDVKM. The CDR3 spans 16 residues. V was clipped by 3 bases and J by 8 bases; unmatched bases: 11. Here the CDR3 reads CASSFSGTSREDEQFF. CDR3 DNA sequence: TGTGCCAGCAGTTTCAGTGGGACTAGCCGCGAAGATGAGCAGTTCTTC.

The gene calls are TRBV20-1 and TRBJ1-6; D ambiguous. Trimming shortened V by 3 bases and J by 8 bases, and 11 bases separated the two germline ends. There are 13 residues in the CDR3. From germline, CDR1 is DFQATT and CDR2 SNEGSKA (reference sequence). The DNA of the CDR3 is TGCAGTGCTAGTTTAGGGAGGGATTCACCCCTCCACTTT. Protein sequence: CSASLGRDSPLHF.

The rearrangement joins TRBV6-2 or TRBV6-3 to TRBJ1-1; TRBD1 aligns across 9 bases. CDR1 MNHEY and CDR2 SVGEGT come from the germline V gene. The CDR3 consists of 16 residues. Unmatched junction bases numbered 16, after V lost 5 bases and J lost 9 bases. The CDR3: CASSLTRDRAATKAFF. The CDR3 DNA follows: TGTGCCAGCAGTCTAACCCGGGACAGGGCGGCAACGAAAGCTTTCTTT.

The chain links TRBV19 to TRBJ2-2; 8 bases agree with TRBD1. Germline CDR1 is LNHDA and CDR2 is SQIVND (reference sequence). This CDR3 contains 15 residues. V lost 5 bases to trimming and J lost 0 bases; unmatched junction nucleotides: 2. DNA for the CDR3: TGTGCCAGTAGTCCGGGACAGGCGAACACCGGGGAGCTGTTTTTT. Protein product: CASSPGQANTGELFF.

The chain is built from TRBV12-5 and TRBJ1-5; D remains unclear. Trimming left V 2 bases short and J 2 bases short, with 4 bases between. The germline CDR1 and CDR2 sequences are LGHNT and FRNRAP. This CDR3 region has 13 residues. Here the CDR3 reads CASGLRGNQPQHF. Here the CDR3 DNA reads TGTGCTAGTGGTTTGAGAGGCAATCAGCCCCAGCATTTT.

The V call is TRBV5-1, the J call TRBJ2-2, with D tentatively TRBD2 (6 bases). Germline V lookup: CDR1 SGHRS, CDR2 YFSETQ. The CDR3 contains 13 residues. V gave up 4 bases and J gave up 6 bases, with 10 bases separating them. CDR3: CASSPGLSGELFF. CDR3 DNA sequence: TGCGCCAGCAGCCCCGGACTATCCGGGGAGCTGTTTTTT. The full variable domain, rest sourced from reference TRBV5-1 and TRBJ2-2, is KAGVTQTPRYLIKTRGQQVTLSCSPISGHRSVSWYQQTPGQGLQFLFEYFSETQRNKGNFPGRFSGRQFSNSRSEMNVSTLELGDSALYLCASSPGLSGELFFGEGSRLTVL.

The gene calls are TRBV7-9 and TRBJ2-1, with D possibly matching TRBD1 (5 bases). Deletions cut 5 bases from V and 7 bases from J, with 12 bases between. Germline V gene lookup returns CDR1 SEHNR and CDR2 FQNEAQ (reference sequence). This CDR3 has 13 amino acids. The DNA of the CDR3 is TGTGCCAGCAGCCCCCAGGGATGGAATGAGCAGTTCTTC. Its translation is CASSPQGWNEQFF.

The chain is built from TRBV28 and TRBJ1-2; tentative D call: TRBD1 (5 bases). CDR1 and CDR2 from the germline V gene are MDHEN and SYDVKM. Trimming stripped 6 bases from V and 4 bases from J, with 12 bases between. This CDR3 spans 13 amino acids. The CDR3 spells CASRPTQGYGYTF. CDR3 DNA: TGTGCCAGCAGACCCACCCAGGGCTATGGCTACACCTTC.

This clone was found once. The chain joins TRBV2 to TRBJ2-5, with a weak D call TRBD2 (6 bases). The CDR3 runs 16 residues. Trimming took off 1 base at V and 0 bases at J, with 12 bases between the two ends. Germline assignment: CDR1 SNHLY and CDR2 FYNNEI. The CDR3 nucleotides are TGTGCCAGCAGTGAAGGGGTAGCGGCGTACCAAGAGACCCAGTACTTC. It is translated as CASSEGVAAYQETQYF.

This rearrangement joins TRBV7-8 to TRBJ1-2; D is uncertain. Germline loops: CDR1 SGHVS, CDR2 FQNEAQ. The CDR3 totals 16 residues. V gave up 1 base and J gave up 1 base, with 13 bases separating them. CDR3 residues: CASSLVFGRINYGYTF. CDR3 bases: TGTGCCAGCAGCTTAGTTTTTGGCAGGATTAACTATGGCTACACCTTC.

The V call is TRBV10-3, the J call TRBJ2-1; TRBD1 matches at 7 bases. Trimming removed 4 bases from V and 6 bases from J; junction bases left unmatched: 3. The CDR3 spans 13 residues. Germline-derived CDR1 and CDR2 are ENHRY and SYGVKD. Here the CDR3 reads CAISGTGVNEQFF. The CDR3 coding sequence is TGTGCCATCAGTGGAACAGGGGTCAATGAGCAGTTCTTC.

CDR3 protein: CASISRGAGFTEAFF. As DNA, the CDR3 is TGTGCCAGCATCTCCAGGGGGGCAGGATTTACTGAAGCTTTCTTT. The chain combines TRBV28 with TRBJ1-1; 7 bases are shared with TRBD1. V dropped 7 bases and J dropped 5; count of bases not matched to a gene: 13. Germline values: CDR1 MDHEN, CDR2 SYDVKM. The CDR3 has 15 amino acids. The full variable domain, its missing parts supplied by reference TRBV28 and TRBJ1-1, is DVKVTQSSRYLVKRTGEKVFLECVQDMDHENMFWYRQDPGLGLRLIYFSYDVKMKEKGDIPEGYSVSREKKERFSLILESASTNQTSMYLCASISRGAGFTEAFFGQGTRLTVV.